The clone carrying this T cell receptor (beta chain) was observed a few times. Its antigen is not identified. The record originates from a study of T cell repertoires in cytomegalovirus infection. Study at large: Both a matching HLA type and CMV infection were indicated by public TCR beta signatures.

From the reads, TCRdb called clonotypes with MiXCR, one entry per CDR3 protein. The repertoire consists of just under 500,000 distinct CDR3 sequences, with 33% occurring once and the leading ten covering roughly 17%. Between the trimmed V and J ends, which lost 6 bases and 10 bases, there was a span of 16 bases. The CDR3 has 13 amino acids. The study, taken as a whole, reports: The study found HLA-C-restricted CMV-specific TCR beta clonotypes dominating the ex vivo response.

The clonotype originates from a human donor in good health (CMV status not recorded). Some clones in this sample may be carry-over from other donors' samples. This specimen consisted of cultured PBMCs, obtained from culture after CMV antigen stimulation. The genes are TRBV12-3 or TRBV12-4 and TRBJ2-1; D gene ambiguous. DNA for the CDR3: TGTGCCAGCAGCTATCAGTGGAGTCGCGAGCAGTTCTTC. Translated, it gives CASSYQWSREQFF.